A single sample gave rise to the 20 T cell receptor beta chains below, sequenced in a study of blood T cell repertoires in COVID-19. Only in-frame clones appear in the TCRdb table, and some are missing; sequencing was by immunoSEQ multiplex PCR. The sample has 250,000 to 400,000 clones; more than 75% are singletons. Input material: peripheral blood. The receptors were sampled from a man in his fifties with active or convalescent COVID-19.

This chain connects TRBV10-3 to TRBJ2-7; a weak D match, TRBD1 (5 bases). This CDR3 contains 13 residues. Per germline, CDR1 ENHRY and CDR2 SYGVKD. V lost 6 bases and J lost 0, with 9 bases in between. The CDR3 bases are TGTGCCATCAGAGGCAGGGACTCCTACGAGCAGTACTTC. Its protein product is CAIRGRDSYEQYF.

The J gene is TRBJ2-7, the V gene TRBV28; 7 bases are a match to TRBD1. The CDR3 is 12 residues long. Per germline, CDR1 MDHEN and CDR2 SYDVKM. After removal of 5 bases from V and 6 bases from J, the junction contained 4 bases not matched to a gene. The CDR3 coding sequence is TGTGCCAGCAGTCAACAGGGGCTCGAGCAGTACTTC. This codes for CASSQQGLEQYF.

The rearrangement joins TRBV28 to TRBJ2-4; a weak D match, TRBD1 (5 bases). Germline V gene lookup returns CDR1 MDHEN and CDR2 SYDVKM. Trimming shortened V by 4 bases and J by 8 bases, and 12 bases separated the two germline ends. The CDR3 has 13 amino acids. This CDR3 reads CASSSGQGDIQYF. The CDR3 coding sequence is TGTGCCAGCAGTTCAGGGCAAGGGGACATTCAGTACTTC.

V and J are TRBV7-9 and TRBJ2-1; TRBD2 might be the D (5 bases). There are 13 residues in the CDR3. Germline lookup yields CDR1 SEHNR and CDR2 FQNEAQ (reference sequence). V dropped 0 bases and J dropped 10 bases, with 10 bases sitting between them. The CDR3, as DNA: TGTGCCAGCAGCTTAGCAGCGGTTGAAGAGCAGTTCTTC. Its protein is CASSLAAVEEQFF.

CDR3 residues: CSVEGALGSNTEAFF. CDR3 in DNA: TGCAGCGTGGAGGGGGCGCTGGGATCGAACACTGAAGCTTTCTTT. This chain uses TRBV29-1 with TRBJ1-1, with 7 bases that match TRBD1. Germline CDR1 and CDR2: SQVTM and ANQGSEA. V gave up 6 bases and J gave up 1 base; unmatched junction bases: 11. The CDR3 totals 15 residues.

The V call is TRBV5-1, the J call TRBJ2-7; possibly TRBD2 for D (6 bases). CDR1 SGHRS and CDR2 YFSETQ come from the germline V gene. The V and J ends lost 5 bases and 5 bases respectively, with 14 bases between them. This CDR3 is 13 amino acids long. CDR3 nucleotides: TGCGCCAGCAGTGGAGGGCCGGACGACGAGCAGTACTTC. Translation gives CASSGGPDDEQYF. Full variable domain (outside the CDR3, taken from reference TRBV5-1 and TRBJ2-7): KAGVTQTPRYLIKTRGQQVTLSCSPISGHRSVSWYQQTPGQGLQFLFEYFSETQRNKGNFPGRFSGRQFSNSRSEMNVSTLELGDSALYLCASSGGPDDEQYFGPGTRLTVT.

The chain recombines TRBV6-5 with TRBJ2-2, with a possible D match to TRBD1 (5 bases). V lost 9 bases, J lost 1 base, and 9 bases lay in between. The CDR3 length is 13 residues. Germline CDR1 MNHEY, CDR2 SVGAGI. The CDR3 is CASSQVNTGELFF. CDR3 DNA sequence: TGTGCCAGTTCACAGGTGAACACCGGGGAGCTGTTTTTT.

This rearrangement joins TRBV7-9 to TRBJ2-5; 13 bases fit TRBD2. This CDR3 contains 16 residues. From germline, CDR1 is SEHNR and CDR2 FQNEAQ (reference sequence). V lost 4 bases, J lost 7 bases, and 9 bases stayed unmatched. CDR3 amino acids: CASSSFGLAGVGTQYF. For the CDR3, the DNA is TGTGCCAGCAGCTCGTTCGGACTAGCGGGAGTGGGGACCCAGTACTTC.

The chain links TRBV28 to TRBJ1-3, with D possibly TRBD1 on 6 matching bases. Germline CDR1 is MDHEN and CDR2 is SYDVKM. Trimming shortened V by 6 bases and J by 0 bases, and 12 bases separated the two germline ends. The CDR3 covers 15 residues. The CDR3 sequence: CASRPQGYSGNTIYF. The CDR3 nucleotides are TGTGCCAGCAGACCACAGGGCTACTCTGGAAACACCATATATTTT.

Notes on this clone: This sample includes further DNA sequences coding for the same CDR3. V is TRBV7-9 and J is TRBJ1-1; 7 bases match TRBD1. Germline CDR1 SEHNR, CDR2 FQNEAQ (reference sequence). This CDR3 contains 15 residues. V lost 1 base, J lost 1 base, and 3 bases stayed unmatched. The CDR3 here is CASSLGTGPNTEAFF. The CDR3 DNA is TGTGCCAGCAGCTTAGGGACAGGTCCGAACACTGAAGCTTTCTTT.

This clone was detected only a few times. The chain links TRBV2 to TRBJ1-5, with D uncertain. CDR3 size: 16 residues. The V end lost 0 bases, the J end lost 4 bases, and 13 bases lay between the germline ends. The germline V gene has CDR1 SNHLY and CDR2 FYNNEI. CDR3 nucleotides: TGTGCCAGCAGTGAAGCGCCTGGCGGTCCAAATCAGCCCCAGCATTTT. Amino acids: CASSEAPGGPNQPQHF.

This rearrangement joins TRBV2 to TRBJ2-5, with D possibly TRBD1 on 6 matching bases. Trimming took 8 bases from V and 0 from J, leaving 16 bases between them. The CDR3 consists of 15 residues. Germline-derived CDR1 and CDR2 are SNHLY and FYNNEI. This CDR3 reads CASDRSQGYQETQYF. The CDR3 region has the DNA TGTGCCAGCGACAGGTCCCAGGGGTACCAAGAGACCCAGTACTTC.

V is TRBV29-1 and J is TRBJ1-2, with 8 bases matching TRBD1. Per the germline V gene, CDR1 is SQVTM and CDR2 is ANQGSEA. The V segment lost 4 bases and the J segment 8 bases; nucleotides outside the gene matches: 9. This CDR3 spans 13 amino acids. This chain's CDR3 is CSVAGTGSGGYTF. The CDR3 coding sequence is TGCAGCGTTGCTGGGACAGGATCGGGCGGCTACACCTTC.

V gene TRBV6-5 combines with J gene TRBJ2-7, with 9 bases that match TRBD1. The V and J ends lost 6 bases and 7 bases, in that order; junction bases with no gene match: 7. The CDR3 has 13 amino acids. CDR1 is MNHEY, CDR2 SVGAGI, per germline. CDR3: CASRGTGLREQYF. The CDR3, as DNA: TGTGCCAGCAGAGGGACAGGGCTCCGAGAGCAGTACTTC.

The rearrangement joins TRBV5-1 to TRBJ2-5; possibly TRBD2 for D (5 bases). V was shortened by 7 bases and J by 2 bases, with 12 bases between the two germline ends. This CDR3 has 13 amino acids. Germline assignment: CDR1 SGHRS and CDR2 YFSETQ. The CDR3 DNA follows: TGCGCCAGCTATCGGGGATTACAAGAGACCCAGTACTTC. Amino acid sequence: CASYRGLQETQYF.

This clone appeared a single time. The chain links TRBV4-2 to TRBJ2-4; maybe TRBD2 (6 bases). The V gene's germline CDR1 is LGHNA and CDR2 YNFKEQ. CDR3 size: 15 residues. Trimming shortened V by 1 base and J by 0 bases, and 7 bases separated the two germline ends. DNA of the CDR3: TGTGCCAGCAGCCAAGGGGGGGAAGCCAAAAACATTCAGTACTTC. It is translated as CASSQGGEAKNIQYF.

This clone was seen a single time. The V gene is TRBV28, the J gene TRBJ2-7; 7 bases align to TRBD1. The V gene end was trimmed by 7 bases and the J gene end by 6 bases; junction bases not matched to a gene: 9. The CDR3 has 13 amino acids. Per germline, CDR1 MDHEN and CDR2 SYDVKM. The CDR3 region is CASTLMTGLEQYF. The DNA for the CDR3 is TGTGCCAGCACCCTAATGACAGGGCTCGAGCAGTACTTC.

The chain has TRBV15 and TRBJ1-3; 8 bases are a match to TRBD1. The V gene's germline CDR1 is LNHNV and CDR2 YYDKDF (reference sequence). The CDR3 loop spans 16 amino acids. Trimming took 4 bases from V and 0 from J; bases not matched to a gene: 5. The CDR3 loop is CATSTQGASSGNTIYF. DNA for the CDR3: TGTGCCACCAGCACCCAGGGGGCCAGCTCTGGAAACACCATATATTTT.

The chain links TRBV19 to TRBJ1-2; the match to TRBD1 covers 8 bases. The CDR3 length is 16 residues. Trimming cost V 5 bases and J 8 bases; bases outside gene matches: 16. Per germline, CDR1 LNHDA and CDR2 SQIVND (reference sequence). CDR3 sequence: CASSSNPGQVLGGYTF. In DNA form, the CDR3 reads TGTGCCAGTAGTTCGAATCCGGGACAGGTGCTTGGGGGCTACACCTTC.

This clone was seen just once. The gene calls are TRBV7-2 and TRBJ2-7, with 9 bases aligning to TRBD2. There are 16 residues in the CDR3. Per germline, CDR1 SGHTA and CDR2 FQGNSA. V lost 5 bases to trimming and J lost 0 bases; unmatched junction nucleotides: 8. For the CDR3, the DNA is TGTGCCAGCAGCATCCGTAGCGGGGGCCGCTCCTACGAGCAGTACTTC. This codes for CASSIRSGGRSYEQYF.